The TCR beta chain under discussion was sequenced for a study of CD8 T cells in ankylosing spondylitis. Notes on the study in general: Among TCR beta sequences, a motif of eight or nine highly homologous variants appeared characteristic of ankylosing spondylitis blood. It was reported that disease-linked clones were significantly enriched in matched ankylosing spondylitis synovial fluid.

TCRdb reprocessed the 5' RACE reads via MiXCR and lists one record per CDR3 protein. The data show about 150,000 distinct CDR3 sequences, under 45% seen once. V lost 1 base, J lost 3 bases, and 15 bases lay in between. This CDR3 region has 16 residues. Germline lookup yields CDR1 LGHNA and CDR2 YSLEER. Regarding this clonotype: Its antigen is currently unknown.

The origin of this receptor is a male donor with ankylosing spondylitis. The V call is TRBV4-3, the J call TRBJ1-1; D is unresolved. What was sequenced was synovial fluid, either unsorted or a sorted T cell fraction (not recorded which). CDR3 in DNA: TGCGCCAGCAGCCAAGGCCCCGGAGGGTCCGACACTGAAGCTTTCTTT. It is translated as CASSQGPGGSDTEAFF.